These 10 T cell receptor beta chains were sequenced from one sample in a study of blood T cell repertoires in COVID-19. TCRdb keeps only in-frame clones here, not all; method: immunoSEQ multiplex PCR. Counted here are hundreds of thousands of clones, roughly 88% occurring once; the ten biggest clones make up over 5.5%. Material for sequencing was peripheral blood. These receptors originate from a woman older than 75 with COVID-19, enrolled during active disease.

The genes are TRBV5-5 and TRBJ2-2; 14 bases are a match to TRBD2. The CDR3 runs 17 residues. Germline V gives CDR1 SGHKS, CDR2 YYEKEE (reference sequence). Trimming cost V 5 bases and J 1 base; bases outside gene matches: 4. CDR3 sequence reads: CASRTGLAGGNTGELFF. CDR3 sequence (DNA): TGTGCCAGCAGAACCGGACTAGCGGGGGGGAACACCGGGGAGCTGTTTTTT.

The chain recombines TRBV7-2 with TRBJ1-1; D is possibly TRBD1 (6 bases). Per germline, CDR1 SGHTA and CDR2 FQGNSA. The CDR3 is made up of 14 amino acids. V lost 8 bases and J lost 4, with 17 bases in between. DNA for the CDR3: TGTGCCAGCGGTAGGGGAGGGGGGAGCACTGAAGCTTTCTTT. Translation: CASGRGGGSTEAFF.

V is TRBV21-1 and J is TRBJ1-1; TRBD1 was called by the table and not checked on the DNA. TRBV21-1 is designated a pseudogene. The CDR3 spans 18 residues. The CDR3 here is CASSKLRDRHFMNTEAFF. CDR3 sequence (DNA): TGTGCCAGCAGCAAATTACGGGACAGGCACTTCATGAACACTGAAGCTTTCTTT.

This chain connects TRBV5-4 to TRBJ2-6, with TRBD1 matching over 9 bases. Germline V gene sequence: CDR1 SGHNT, CDR2 YYREEE (reference sequence). Trimming took 5 bases from V and 10 from J; bases not matched to a gene: 7. The CDR3 sequence is 14 residues long. As DNA, the CDR3 is TGTGCCAGCAGACCGACAGGGGGAAGTAACGTCCTGACTTTC. This gives the protein CASRPTGGSNVLTF.

This clone was found once. The rearrangement uses TRBV2 and TRBJ1-3, with 12 positions matching TRBD1. From germline, CDR1 is SNHLY and CDR2 FYNNEI. The CDR3 runs 18 residues. V shed 6 bases, J shed 2 bases, and the junction held 11 bases outside the gene matches. The CDR3 sequence is CASSVGTGGLGTGNTIYF. Written as DNA, the CDR3 is TGTGCCAGCAGCGTCGGGACAGGGGGCCTCGGTACTGGAAACACCATATATTTT.

The chain has TRBV7-2 and TRBJ1-2, with D unresolved. The CDR3 has 13 amino acids. CDR1 and CDR2 (germline): SGHTA, FQGNSA. The ends were cut back, 4 bases at V and 5 bases at J, with 11 bases in the middle. Written as DNA, the CDR3 is TGTGCCAGCAGCTGGCAGGCCGCTTATGGCTACACCTTC. Protein sequence: CASSWQAAYGYTF.

The rearrangement links TRBV5-1 to TRBJ2-5, with 8 bases lining up with TRBD1. This CDR3 spans 13 amino acids. J gave up 5 bases and V 4 bases, and 4 bases lay outside the gene matches. CDR1 is SGHRS, CDR2 YFSETQ, per germline. The CDR3 sequence is CASSPGGTETQYF. The CDR3 DNA reads TGCGCCAGCAGCCCAGGGGGCACTGAGACCCAGTACTTC.

V and J are TRBV7-9 and TRBJ1-2; D is possibly TRBD1 (6 bases). The CDR3 consists of 14 residues. Germline lookup yields CDR1 SEHNR and CDR2 FQNEAQ (reference sequence). V lost 0 bases to trimming and J lost 7 bases, with 12 bases between them. In DNA form, the CDR3 reads TGTGCCAGCAGCTTAGCGGGGACATCGGGTGGCTACACCTTC. Translating gives CASSLAGTSGGYTF.

V usage is TRBV3-1 (or the pseudogene TRBV3-2) and J usage is TRBJ2-6; D might be TRBD1 (5 bases). The CDR3 contains 13 residues. Trimming took 3 bases from V and 7 from J, leaving 7 bases between them. Germline V lookup: CDR1 LGHDT, CDR2 YNNKEL (reference sequence). Written as DNA, the CDR3 is TGTGCCAGCAGCCAGCAGGGTGCCAACGTCCTGACTTTC. Amino acids: CASSQQGANVLTF.

This rearrangement joins TRBV7-2 to TRBJ1-2; no firm D call. This CDR3 has 13 residues. V lost 3 bases and J lost 10, with 15 bases in between. In germline, CDR1 is SGHTA, CDR2 FQGNSA. CDR3 amino acids: CASSLRGEEVYTF. The CDR3 region has the DNA TGTGCCAGCAGCTTGAGAGGAGAGGAGGTCTACACCTTC.